This is a list of T cell receptor beta chains from one sample in a study of T cell responses to AZD1222 COVID-19 vaccine. Clones were read by immunoSEQ multiplex PCR, and TCRdb kept only the in-frame ones, dropping some. Here the sample spans about 110,000 clones, about 86% being singletons. The sample consisted of peripheral blood, taken on day 0 of AZD1222 vaccination. The source is an adult in good health. CDR3s include the opening cysteine and the closing phenylalanine or tryptophan. D genes are given only for firm matches. Rows may omit the clone size; those that give it use once, few, many or a size class.

CDR3aa: CASSSKPTTGNTGELFF
CDR3nt: TGTGCCAGCAGCTCAAAACCTACCACAGGGAACACCGGGGAGCTGTTTTTT
j_gene: TRBJ2-2
abundance: .
d_gene: .
v_gene: TRBV7-3

CDR3aa: CASSQEGLFGSYGYTF
CDR3nt: TGCGCCAGCAGCCAAGAGGGCCTGTTTGGCAGCTATGGCTACACCTTC
j_gene: TRBJ1-2
abundance: .
d_gene: .
v_gene: TRBV4-1

CDR3aa: CASSLRGGADSYEQYF
CDR3nt: TGTGCCAGCAGCTTACGAGGGGGCGCAGATTCCTACGAGCAGTACTTC
j_gene: TRBJ2-7
abundance: .
d_gene: TRBD1
v_gene: TRBV7-2

CDR3aa: CASSFWGAVGGEQYF
CDR3nt: TGCGCCAGCAGCTTCTGGGGGGCGGTCGGTGGCGAGCAGTACTTC
j_gene: TRBJ2-7
abundance: .
d_gene: .
v_gene: TRBV5-1

CDR3aa: CASSEHRETNYGYTF
CDR3nt: TGCGCCAGCAGCGAACACAGGGAAACCAACTATGGCTACACCTTC
j_gene: TRBJ1-2
abundance: .
d_gene: .
v_gene: TRBV5-1

CDR3aa: CASSSSGGLQGGDTQYF
CDR3nt: TGCGCCAGCAGCTCGTCCGGAGGACTCCAGGGCGGAGATACGCAGTATTTT
j_gene: TRBJ2-3
abundance: .
d_gene: .
v_gene: TRBV5-1

CDR3aa: CASSPDSSNQPQHF
CDR3nt: TGTGCCAGCTCCCCTGACAGCAGCAATCAGCCCCAGCATTTT
j_gene: TRBJ1-5
abundance: .
d_gene: .
v_gene: TRBV18

CDR3aa: CASSSGQRHYNEQFF
CDR3nt: TGTGCCAGTAGTTCCGGCCAGCGGCACTACAATGAGCAGTTCTTC
j_gene: TRBJ2-1
abundance: .
d_gene: .
v_gene: TRBV19

CDR3aa: CASSSWDTTNYGYTF
CDR3nt: TGTGCCAGTAGCTCTTGGGACACCACTAACTATGGCTACACCTTC
j_gene: TRBJ1-2
abundance: .
d_gene: .
v_gene: TRBV19

CDR3aa: CASSVVSQNYGYTF
CDR3nt: TGTGCCAGCAGCGTAGTTTCACAGAACTATGGCTACACCTTC
j_gene: TRBJ1-2
abundance: .
d_gene: .
v_gene: TRBV9

CDR3aa: CASSLLRVLFGNNSPLHF
CDR3nt: TGTGCCAGCAGCCTACTCCGAGTACTATTTGGAAATAATTCACCCCTCCACTTT
j_gene: TRBJ1-6
abundance: .
d_gene: .
v_gene: TRBV27

CDR3aa: CASSSRPTGSNF
CDR3nt: TGTGCCAGCAGTTCTAGACCGACAGGCAGCAACTTC
j_gene: TRBJ2-7
abundance: .
d_gene: .
v_gene: TRBV2

CDR3aa: CASSRARVNTDTQYF
CDR3nt: TGTGCCAGCAGCCGGGCCCGAGTTAACACAGATACGCAGTATTTT
j_gene: TRBJ2-3
abundance: .
d_gene: .
v_gene: TRBV7-2

CDR3aa: CASSLLKGAEKLFF
CDR3nt: TGTGCCAGCAGCTTGCTGAAAGGGGCTGAAAAACTGTTTTTT
j_gene: TRBJ1-4
abundance: .
d_gene: .
v_gene: TRBV5-6

CDR3aa: CASSQWGANEKLFF
CDR3nt: TGTGCCAGCAGTCAGTGGGGAGCTAATGAAAAACTGTTTTTT
j_gene: TRBJ1-4
abundance: few
d_gene: .
v_gene: TRBV6-5

CDR3aa: CAVQGSDTGELFF
CDR3nt: TGTGCCGTACAGGGGTCTGACACCGGGGAGCTGTTTTTT
j_gene: TRBJ2-2
abundance: .
d_gene: TRBD1
v_gene: TRBV3-1/TRBV3-2

CDR3aa: CASSANGLNTEAFF
CDR3nt: TGCGCCAGCAGTGCTAACGGATTGAACACTGAAGCTTTCTTT
j_gene: TRBJ1-1
abundance: .
d_gene: .
v_gene: TRBV10-1

CDR3aa: CASSFGQTPTEAFF
CDR3nt: TGTGCCAGCAGCTTTGGACAGACTCCCACTGAAGCTTTCTTT
j_gene: TRBJ1-1
abundance: .
d_gene: .
v_gene: TRBV9

CDR3aa: CASKVNGYTF
CDR3nt: TGTGCCAGCAAGGTCAATGGCTACACCTTC
j_gene: TRBJ1-2
abundance: .
d_gene: .
v_gene: TRBV6-5

CDR3aa: CATSDLLPRDRESTDTQYF
CDR3nt: TGTGCCACCAGTGATTTGCTTCCCCGGGACAGAGAAAGCACAGATACGCAGTATTTT
j_gene: TRBJ2-3
abundance: .
d_gene: TRBD1
v_gene: TRBV24-1

CDR3aa: CASSAKTEAFF
CDR3nt: TGTGCCAGCAGCGCAAAAACTGAAGCTTTCTTT
j_gene: TRBJ1-1
abundance: .
d_gene: .
v_gene: TRBV7-3

CDR3aa: CASSFLAGSTDTQYF
CDR3nt: TGTGCCAGCAGTTTTTTAGCGGGGAGCACAGATACGCAGTATTTT
j_gene: TRBJ2-3
abundance: .
d_gene: TRBD2
v_gene: TRBV3-1/TRBV3-2

CDR3aa: CASSFSGGASDTQYF
CDR3nt: TGTGCCAGCAGCTTCAGCGGGGGGGCATCAGATACGCAGTATTTT
j_gene: TRBJ2-3
abundance: .
d_gene: TRBD2
v_gene: TRBV5-8

CDR3aa: CASSLEENYNSPLHF
CDR3nt: TGTGCCAGCAGCTTAGAGGAGAACTATAATTCACCCCTCCACTTT
j_gene: TRBJ1-6
abundance: .
d_gene: .
v_gene: TRBV7-8

CDR3aa: CASSPGHHTDTQYF
CDR3nt: TGTGCCAGCAGCCCGGGACACCACACAGATACGCAGTATTTT
j_gene: TRBJ2-3
abundance: .
d_gene: .
v_gene: TRBV3-1/TRBV3-2

CDR3aa: CANKDFPNTEAFF
CDR3nt: TGTGCCAACAAGGATTTCCCGAACACTGAAGCTTTCTTT
j_gene: TRBJ1-1
abundance: .
d_gene: .
v_gene: TRBV12-3/TRBV12-4

CDR3aa: CASSDRLSEGTEAFF
CDR3nt: TGCGCCAGCAGTGATAGGCTCTCGGAGGGCACTGAAGCTTTCTTT
j_gene: TRBJ1-1
abundance: few
d_gene: .
v_gene: TRBV10-1

CDR3aa: CASSPNVGMNTEAFF
CDR3nt: TGTGCCAGCAGCCCTAATGTGGGGATGAACACTGAAGCTTTCTTT
j_gene: TRBJ1-1
abundance: .
d_gene: .
v_gene: TRBV7-9

CDR3aa: CASSEPPILAKNIQYF
CDR3nt: TGTGCCAGCAGCGAGCCGCCAATACTAGCCAAAAACATTCAGTACTTC
j_gene: TRBJ2-4
abundance: .
d_gene: .
v_gene: TRBV28

CDR3aa: CASSQEVGQPQETQYF
CDR3nt: TGCGCCAGCAGCCAAGAAGTTGGACAGCCTCAAGAGACCCAGTACTTC
j_gene: TRBJ2-5
abundance: .
d_gene: .
v_gene: TRBV4-1

CDR3aa: CASSQGNTIYF
CDR3nt: TGTGCCAGCAGTCAGGGAAACACCATATATTTT
j_gene: TRBJ1-3
abundance: .
d_gene: .
v_gene: TRBV6-5

CDR3aa: CASSPGSKNTEAFF
CDR3nt: TGTGCCAGCAGCCCCGGGTCCAAAAACACTGAAGCTTTCTTT
j_gene: TRBJ1-1
abundance: .
d_gene: .
v_gene: TRBV7-2

CDR3aa: CASSHGRGPSYEQYF
CDR3nt: TGCGCCAGCAGCCATGGACGGGGACCCTCCTACGAGCAGTACTTC
j_gene: TRBJ2-7
abundance: few
d_gene: .
v_gene: TRBV4-3

CDR3aa: CASSPRPGLHQPQHF
CDR3nt: TGTGCCAGCAGCCCCCGGCCAGGTCTGCATCAGCCCCAGCATTTT
j_gene: TRBJ1-5
abundance: .
d_gene: .
v_gene: TRBV21-1

CDR3aa: CASSNRPQGNTEAFF
CDR3nt: TGTGCCAGTAGTAACCGCCCCCAGGGGAACACTGAAGCTTTCTTT
j_gene: TRBJ1-1
abundance: many
d_gene: .
v_gene: TRBV19

CDR3aa: CASTPGGGPETQYF
CDR3nt: TGTGCCAGTACCCCAGGGGGGGGCCCCGAGACCCAGTACTTC
j_gene: TRBJ2-5
abundance: .
d_gene: .
v_gene: TRBV19

CDR3aa: CASSESSNTEAFF
CDR3nt: TGCGCCAGCAGTGAGTCCTCGAACACTGAAGCTTTCTTT
j_gene: TRBJ1-1
abundance: few
d_gene: .
v_gene: TRBV10-2

CDR3aa: CASSRGQEYSNQPQHF
CDR3nt: TGTGCCAGCAGTAGGGGACAGGAATATAGCAATCAGCCCCAGCATTTT
j_gene: TRBJ1-5
abundance: .
d_gene: TRBD1
v_gene: TRBV2

CDR3aa: CASSLDQEAYEQYF
CDR3nt: TGTGCCAGCTCACTCGATCAGGAAGCCTACGAGCAGTACTTC
j_gene: TRBJ2-7
abundance: .
d_gene: .
v_gene: TRBV18

CDR3aa: CASTTGTGGTEAFF
CDR3nt: TGTGCCAGCACAACCGGGACAGGGGGGACTGAAGCTTTCTTT
j_gene: TRBJ1-1
abundance: .
d_gene: TRBD1
v_gene: TRBV28

CDR3aa: CASSNGQLNEKLFF
CDR3nt: TGTGCCAGCAGCAATGGACAGCTTAATGAAAAACTGTTTTTT
j_gene: TRBJ1-4
abundance: .
d_gene: .
v_gene: TRBV5-6

CDR3aa: CSASPQGAGYEQYF
CDR3nt: TGCAGTGCTAGTCCCCAGGGAGCAGGTTACGAGCAGTACTTC
j_gene: TRBJ2-7
abundance: .
d_gene: .
v_gene: TRBV20-1

CDR3aa: CASSSSGVGNTIYF
CDR3nt: TGTGCCAGCAGCTCATCAGGGGTCGGAAACACCATATATTTT
j_gene: TRBJ1-3
abundance: .
d_gene: .
v_gene: TRBV7-9

CDR3aa: CASSSPTGQETQYF
CDR3nt: TGTGCCAGCAGTTCGCCGACAGGCCAAGAGACCCAGTACTTC
j_gene: TRBJ2-5
abundance: .
d_gene: .
v_gene: TRBV6-2/TRBV6-3

CDR3aa: CASSDQEVPYNSPLHF
CDR3nt: TGTGCCAGCAGCGACCAGGAAGTGCCCTATAATTCACCCCTCCACTTT
j_gene: TRBJ1-6
abundance: once
d_gene: .
v_gene: TRBV7-8

CDR3aa: CASSLREAANQPQHF
CDR3nt: TGTGCCAGCAGCTTAAGAGAGGCCGCTAATCAGCCCCAGCATTTT
j_gene: TRBJ1-5
abundance: .
d_gene: .
v_gene: TRBV7-2

CDR3aa: CASTRAGGNQPQHF
CDR3nt: TGTGCCAGCACCCGCGCCGGGGGCAATCAGCCCCAGCATTTT
j_gene: TRBJ1-5
abundance: .
d_gene: .
v_gene: TRBV6-5

CDR3aa: CASSDLTGEKLFF
CDR3nt: TGTGCCAGTAGCGACCTCACAGGGGAAAAACTGTTTTTT
j_gene: TRBJ1-4
abundance: .
d_gene: .
v_gene: TRBV19

CDR3aa: CASSSQEGTEGLF
CDR3nt: TGTGCCAGCAGCTCCCAGGAAGGGACAGAGGGGCTATTT
j_gene: TRBJ1-3
abundance: .
d_gene: TRBD1
v_gene: TRBV5-4

CDR3aa: CAPANGDSGNTIYF
CDR3nt: TGCGCCCCAGCAAACGGAGACTCTGGAAACACCATATATTTT
j_gene: TRBJ1-3
abundance: .
d_gene: .
v_gene: TRBV10-1

CDR3aa: CASSGRRGYEQYF
CDR3nt: TGTGCCAGCAGCGGTCGCAGGGGGTACGAGCAGTACTTC
j_gene: TRBJ2-7
abundance: .
d_gene: TRBD1
v_gene: TRBV6-5

CDR3aa: CASRQGNREKLFF
CDR3nt: TGTGCCAGCCGACAGGGAAATCGTGAAAAACTGTTTTTT
j_gene: TRBJ1-4
abundance: .
d_gene: TRBD1
v_gene: TRBV28

CDR3aa: CAWSANSNQPQHF
CDR3nt: TGTGCCTGGAGTGCAAATAGCAATCAGCCCCAGCATTTT
j_gene: TRBJ1-5
abundance: .
d_gene: .
v_gene: TRBV30

CDR3aa: CSARVRQGAFF
CDR3nt: TGCAGTGCTAGAGTAAGACAGGGGGCTTTCTTT
j_gene: TRBJ1-1
abundance: once
d_gene: TRBD1
v_gene: TRBV20-1

CDR3aa: CASTPPRRGGTEAFF
CDR3nt: TGTGCCAGCACCCCACCTCGCAGGGGTGGTACTGAAGCTTTCTTT
j_gene: TRBJ1-1
abundance: .
d_gene: .
v_gene: TRBV6-5

CDR3aa: CASSYRAESEAFF
CDR3nt: TGTGCCAGCAGTTATAGGGCGGAAAGTGAAGCTTTCTTT
j_gene: TRBJ1-1
abundance: .
d_gene: .
v_gene: TRBV6-5